The clone carrying this TCR beta chain showed up many times. A single record per CDR3 protein comes from TCRdb applying MiXCR to the RT-PCR reads. The data contain more than 600,000 distinct CDR3 sequences, approximately 15% of them seen just once; the ten biggest clones take up roughly 3.9%. Germline V CDR1 and CDR2: SQVTM, ANQGSEA. The ends were cut back, 4 bases at V and 4 bases at J, with 19 bases in the middle. This CDR3 has 15 amino acids. Sequenced material: memory CD4+ T cells from blood. V and J are TRBV29-1 and TRBJ1-1, with D perhaps matching TRBD1 (5 bases). The sequence derives from a female donor in good health, serving as a healthy control. The CDR3 region is CSVVAPAGKRTEAFF. CDR3 sequence (DNA): TGCAGCGTTGTGGCCCCGGCAGGGAAGCGCACTGAAGCTTTCTTT.